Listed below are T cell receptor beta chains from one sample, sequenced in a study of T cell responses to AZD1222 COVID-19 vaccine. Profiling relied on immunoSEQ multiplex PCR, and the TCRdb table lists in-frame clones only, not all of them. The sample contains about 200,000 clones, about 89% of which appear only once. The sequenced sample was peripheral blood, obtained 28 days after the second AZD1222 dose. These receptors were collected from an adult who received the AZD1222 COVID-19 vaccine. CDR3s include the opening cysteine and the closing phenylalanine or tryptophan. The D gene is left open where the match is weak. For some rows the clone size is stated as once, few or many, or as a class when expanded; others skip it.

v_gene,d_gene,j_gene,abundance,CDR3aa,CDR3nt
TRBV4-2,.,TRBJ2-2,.,CASSQDHLAPNTGELFF,TGTGCCAGCAGCCAAGATCATTTAGCTCCGAACACCGGGGAGCTGTTTTTT
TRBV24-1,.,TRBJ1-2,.,CAAGAGYGYTF,TGTGCCGCGGGGGCCGGGTATGGCTACACCTTC
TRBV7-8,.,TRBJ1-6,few,CASSLVDQGHSPLHF,TGTGCCAGCAGCTTAGTAGACCAGGGTCATTCACCCCTCCACTTT
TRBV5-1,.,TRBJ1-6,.,CASSLAGQFGSPLHF,TGCGCCAGCAGCTTGGCCGGACAGTTCGGTTCACCCCTCCACTTT
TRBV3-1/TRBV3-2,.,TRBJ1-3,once,CASSLGPHSGNTIYF,TGTGCCAGCAGCTTGGGACCGCACTCTGGAAACACCATATATTTT
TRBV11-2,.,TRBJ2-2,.,CASSLRGKTGELFF,TGTGCCAGCAGCCTCAGGGGAAAGACCGGGGAGCTGTTTTTT
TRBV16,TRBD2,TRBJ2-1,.,CASSPQATSGRPYNEQFF,TGTGCCAGCAGCCCGCAGGCGACTAGCGGGAGGCCCTACAATGAGCAGTTCTTC
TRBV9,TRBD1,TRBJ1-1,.,CASSVAGTGTTEAFF,TGTGCCAGCAGCGTAGCCGGGACAGGGACCACTGAAGCTTTCTTT
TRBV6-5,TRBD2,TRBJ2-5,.,CASSSRGEETQYF,TGTGCCAGCAGTTCTCGGGGGGAAGAGACCCAGTACTTC
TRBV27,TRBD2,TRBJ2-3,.,CASKAGAGRDTQYF,TGTGCCAGCAAGGCGGGAGCTGGTCGAGATACGCAGTATTTT
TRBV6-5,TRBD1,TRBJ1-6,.,CASSLAGQGNSPLHF,TGTGCCAGCAGTTTAGCGGGACAGGGGAATTCACCCCTCCACTTT
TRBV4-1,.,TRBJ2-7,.,CASSQERFATYEQYF,TGCGCCAGCAGCCAAGAAAGGTTCGCAACCTACGAGCAGTACTTC
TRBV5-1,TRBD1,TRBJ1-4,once,CASKGQGVEKLFF,TGCGCCAGCAAAGGACAGGGGGTTGAAAAACTGTTTTTT